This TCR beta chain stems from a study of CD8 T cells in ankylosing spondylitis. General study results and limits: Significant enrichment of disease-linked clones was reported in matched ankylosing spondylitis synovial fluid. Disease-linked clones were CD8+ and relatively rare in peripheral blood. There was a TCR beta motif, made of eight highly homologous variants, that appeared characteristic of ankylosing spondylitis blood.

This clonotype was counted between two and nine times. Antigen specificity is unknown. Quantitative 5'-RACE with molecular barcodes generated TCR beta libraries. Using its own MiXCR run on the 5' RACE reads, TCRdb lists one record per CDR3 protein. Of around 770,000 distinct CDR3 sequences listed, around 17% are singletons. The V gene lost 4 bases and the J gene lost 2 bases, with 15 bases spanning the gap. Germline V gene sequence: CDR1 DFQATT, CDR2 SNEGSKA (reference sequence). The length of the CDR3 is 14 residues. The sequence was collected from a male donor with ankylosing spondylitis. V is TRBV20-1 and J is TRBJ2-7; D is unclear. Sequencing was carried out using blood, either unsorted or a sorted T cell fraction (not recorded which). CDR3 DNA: TGCAGTGCTATAGATCGGTCCTCCCCCTACGAGCAGTACTTC. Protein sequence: CSAIDRSSPYEQYF.